The 13 T cell receptor beta chains below come from one sample, sequenced in a study of cytomegalovirus exposure and HLA in healthy donors. The primer mix had 60 Vbeta and 13 Jbeta primers. The assay was immunoSEQ multiplex PCR, and TCRdb's table has in-frame clones only and misses some. The table has about 230,000 clones, approximately 80% seen once. The material sequenced was PBMCs. These receptors all stem from a woman aged 40 to 55 in good health and CMV-seronegative.

V and J are TRBV5-1 and TRBJ1-1, with D unclear. The V and J ends lost 0 bases and 0 bases respectively, with 12 bases between them. Germline CDR1 reads SGHRS; CDR2 reads YFSETQ. This CDR3 region has 16 residues. The CDR3 DNA sequence: TGCGCCAGCAGCTTGGCCCGGGGAAATATGAACACTGAAGCTTTCTTT. The encoded protein is CASSLARGNMNTEAFF.

The DNA of the CDR3 is TGTGCCAGCAGTGACAGGGTCGGTATCCGGGAGCTGTTTTTT. The encoded protein is CASSDRVGIRELFF. The chain is built from TRBV2 and TRBJ2-2; D might be TRBD1 (5 bases). The CDR3 spans 14 residues. The V gene lost 3 bases and the J gene lost 9 bases, with 14 bases spanning the gap. CDR1 SNHLY and CDR2 FYNNEI come from the germline V gene.

This sequence joins TRBV9 and TRBJ2-7, with a weak D call TRBD2 (6 bases). Germline loops: CDR1 SGDLS, CDR2 YYNGEE. V gave up 0 bases and J gave up 7 bases, with 17 bases separating them. The CDR3 is made up of 15 amino acids. CDR3 bases: TGTGCCAGCAGCGTAGGGGGGGAGTCCTATCATGAGCAGTACTTC. Protein product: CASSVGGESYHEQYF.

This clone appeared a few times. The chain carries TRBV28 and TRBJ1-6; D is unresolved. The CDR3 is 15 residues long. Germline V gene data show CDR1 as MDHEN and CDR2 as SYDVKM. V lost 3 bases and J lost 7, with 13 bases in between. CDR3 residues: CASSFGGLENSPLHF. The CDR3 nucleotides read TGTGCCAGCAGTTTTGGCGGTTTGGAAAATTCACCCCTCCACTTT.

V and J are TRBV10-3 and TRBJ2-2, with a weak D call TRBD2 (6 bases). The CDR3 runs to 17 residues. Germline CDR1 ENHRY, CDR2 SYGVKD. V shed 4 bases and J shed 4 bases, with 19 bases lying between them. Here the CDR3 DNA reads TGTGCCATCAGTGCTAACCGGGGGACGATGAGCACCGGGGAGCTGTTTTTT. It codes for CAISANRGTMSTGELFF.

The rearrangement uses TRBV30 and TRBJ1-6; D unclear. CDR3 length equals 16 residues. CDR1 GTSNPN and CDR2 SVGIG come from the germline V gene (reference sequence). V gave up 0 bases and J gave up 0 bases, with 9 bases separating them. CDR3 bases: TGTGCCTGGAGTGTTGGAGGGAGCTCCTATAATTCACCCCTCCACTTT. This codes for CAWSVGGSSYNSPLHF.

This clone was observed a single time. This rearrangement joins TRBV30 to TRBJ1-5; possibly TRBD1 for D (6 bases). The CDR3 runs 13 residues. Germline CDR1 GTSNPN, CDR2 SVGIG (reference sequence). Trimming shortened V by 1 base and J by 5 bases, and 9 bases separated the two germline ends. CDR3 in DNA: TGTGCCTGGAGTGGGACAGACTATCAGCCCCAGCATTTT. Amino acids: CAWSGTDYQPQHF.

The V gene is TRBV2, the J gene TRBJ2-1; weak D call: TRBD2 (5 bases). The ends were cut back, 7 bases at V and 9 bases at J, with 10 bases in the middle. Germline values: CDR1 SNHLY, CDR2 FYNNEI. The CDR3 is made up of 11 amino acids. The chain's CDR3 is CASTSSGEQFF. CDR3 sequence (DNA): TGTGCCAGCACTTCGAGCGGTGAGCAGTTCTTC. The full variable domain, rest sourced from reference TRBV2 and TRBJ2-1, is EPEVTQTPSHQVTQMGQEVILRCVPISNHLYFYWYRQILGQKVEFLVSFYNNEISEKSEIFDDQFSVERPDGSNFTLKIRSTKLEDSAMYFCASTSSGEQFFGPGTRLTVL.

This sequence joins TRBV27 and TRBJ2-3; D is possibly TRBD2 (6 bases). Germline lookup yields CDR1 MNHEY and CDR2 SMNVEV (reference sequence). Trimming pared 2 bases from V and 6 bases from J, leaving 6 bases between. This CDR3 is 12 amino acids long. DNA of the CDR3: TGTGCCAGCAGTTTAGGGGGGGATACGCAGTATTTT. It specifies CASSLGGDTQYF.

The rearrangement links TRBV7-9 to TRBJ1-4; TRBD1 agrees at 7 bases. The CDR3 runs 12 residues. V shed 5 bases, J shed 8 bases, and the junction held 2 bases outside the gene matches. The germline V gene has CDR1 SEHNR and CDR2 FQNEAQ (reference sequence). The CDR3 DNA reads as TGTGCCAGCAGCCCACAGGGGGAAAAACTGTTTTTT. Translated, it gives CASSPQGEKLFF.

V gene TRBV18 combines with J gene TRBJ2-5; the match to TRBD1 covers 10 bases. Unmatched junction bases numbered 6, after V lost 3 bases and J lost 2 bases. Germline loops: CDR1 KGHSH, CDR2 LQKENI. This CDR3 comprises 16 residues. DNA for the CDR3: TGTGCCAGCTCACCCGAGGGACAGGGGTTACAAGAGACCCAGTACTTC. Its protein is CASSPEGQGLQETQYF.

The V gene is TRBV19, the J gene TRBJ2-3; TRBD2 matches at 8 bases. Germline lookup yields CDR1 LNHDA and CDR2 SQIVND (reference sequence). J gave up 2 bases and V 3 bases, and 13 bases lay outside the gene matches. The CDR3 consists of 18 residues. The CDR3 sequence: CASSMEGGGIQNTDTQYF. Here the CDR3 DNA reads TGTGCCAGTAGTATGGAGGGCGGGGGGATACAGAACACAGATACGCAGTATTTT.

This clone was seen a few times. The chain is built from TRBV5-4 and TRBJ2-6; D is perhaps TRBD1 (6 bases). V was cut by 2 bases and J by 2 bases, with 8 bases left in between. Germline assignment: CDR1 SGHNT and CDR2 YYREEE (reference sequence). This CDR3 comprises 15 residues. As DNA, the CDR3 is TGTGCCAGCAGCTTTGGACAGACTGGGGCCAACGTCCTGACTTTC. Its translation: CASSFGQTGANVLTF.